A selection of T cell receptor beta chains follows, all from one sample in a study of shared clonotypes between healthy human individuals. Profiling relied on immunoSEQ multiplex PCR, and the TCRdb table lists in-frame clones only, not all of them. The sample lists some 2,000,000 clones, roughly 95% occurring once. Sequencing was carried out using naive CD8+ T cells sorted from blood. The origin of the receptors is a man aged 18 to 29 in good health. Both conserved end residues are trimmed from each CDR3. Fields, in order: V gene, CDR3 length, D gene, CDR3 protein. D genes are given only for firm matches.

>TRBV7-6|13|.
ASTLIGGNYNEQF
>TRBV29-1|12|.
SVRQFAGAETQY
>TRBV5-5|12|.
ASSLDREGYEQY
>TRBV10-1|14|TRBD2
ASGPGSGAPLETQY
>TRBV7-2|13|TRBD2
ASSPPSGRAYEQY
>TRBV7-9|12|.
ASSSGPMNSPLH
>TRBV28|12|.
ASSLGVNQETQY
>TRBV27|14|.
ASSLGPGALDEKLF
>TRBV19|17|TRBD2
ASSTKGLAGGLGTDTQY
>TRBV6-5|11|.
ASQRSSYNEQF
>TRBV7-2|14|.
ASSLGPGTTNEKLF
>TRBV20-1|9|.
SARQVGLWY
>TRBV27|13|TRBD2
ASSLGGGAFSEQF
>TRBV11-2|9|.
ASSLGDTQY
>TRBV7-2|17|TRBD2
ASSLTYSRAAEGGDEQF
>TRBV5-6|13|.
ASSFVQGGYNEQF
>TRBV4-1|12|.
ASSPAATTYEQY
>TRBV30|14|.
AWSATPGDYYYGYT
>TRBV6-6|11|.
ASSYLMTDEQY
>TRBV4-3|11|.
ASSQVEGYEQF
>TRBV7-2|12|TRBD1
ASSLKGQLLEAF
>TRBV6-5|12|.
ASSWGGFDYEQY
>TRBV4-1|14|TRBD1
ASSYRTGGNTGELF
>TRBV6-1|13|.
ASSEAQGGLYEQY
>TRBV5-6|11|TRBD1
ASSVGQPYEQY
>TRBV9|15|TRBD1
ASSPADREPYQETQY
>TRBV2|12|TRBD1
ASRGQGIYNEQF
>TRBV27|13|TRBD1
ASSPTDRGFHEQY
>TRBV29-1|8|.
SVEREVYT
>TRBV7-6|11|.
ASNRLGSETQY
>TRBV7-9|12|.
ASSRQGGGNEQF
>TRBV5-1|13|TRBD1
ASSLGGDRGYEQY
>TRBV7-2|14|.
ASSLAFGGFTDTQY
>TRBV7-9|13|.
ASSYLGPNTGELF
>TRBV2|12|.
ASDQEPTNYEQY
>TRBV11-2|11|.
ASSAPYQETQY
>TRBV6-5|12|.
ASSYYDSPNEQF
>TRBV4-1|14|TRBD2
ASSQVLAGVPYEQY
>TRBV5-6|16|TRBD2
ASILGGLAGWNTGELF
>TRBV5-1|10|TRBD1
ASSPGDRIWN
>TRBV4-1|15|.
ASSQVWVTIGTDTQY
>TRBV28|11|.
ASSLWSTGELF
>TRBV11-2|14|.
ASSLTGGRMNTEAF
>TRBV7-6|11|.
ASSLAEASEQY
>TRBV2|13|.
ASSEATANNQPQH
>TRBV2|11|.
ASSEPGVYEQY
>TRBV6-1|11|.
ASSPRGPYEQY
>TRBV7-2|10|.
ASSAPGDEQY
>TRBV7-9|13|.
ASSPVLVVQETQY
>TRBV27|11|TRBD1
ASSFTGELGYT
>TRBV6-6|10|.
ASTVGGTDYT
>TRBV9|12|TRBD1
ASSPWDRVEGYT
>TRBV28|14|.
ASSSNSEESNNEQF
>TRBV4-3|13|TRBD1
ASSLRQGARNEQF
>TRBV10-1|12|.
ASSPSRGAGEQY
>TRBV7-9|12|.
ASSSHRVQETQY
>TRBV13|13|TRBD1
ASSDLGQGTGELF
>TRBV30|11|TRBD1
AWSTGLADEQF
>TRBV2|11|.
ASTGRQTYEQY